A selection of T cell receptor beta chains follows, all from one sample in a study of response to subunit inactivated influenza vaccine. Each CDR3 protein gets one entry after TCRdb re-called the RT-PCR reads with MiXCR. The sample yields 180,000 or so distinct CDR3 sequences, approximately 12% seen once. These data also featured in a second study, about T cells expressing NK-cell markers.

The specimen was CD8+ T cells sorted from PBMCs, collected 11 to 12 days after vaccination. These receptors were obtained from a middle-aged man who received an inactivated influenza vaccine. Each CDR3 is given with its conserved first and last residue. Fields, in order: D gene, J gene, V gene, clone size, CDR3 DNA, CDR3 protein. D genes are given only for firm matches. Not all rows give a size; the values are once, few, many and, for expanded clones, a class.

>NA|TRBJ2-2|TRBV28|NA
TGTGCCAGCAGCCACAGGGTTGTCAACACCGGGGAGCTGTTTTTT
CASSHRVVNTGELFF
>TRBD1|TRBJ2-5|TRBV29-1|NA
TGCAGCGCGGGACAGGGGGAAGGAGAGACCCAGTACTTC
CSAGQGEGETQYF
>TRBD2|TRBJ2-7|TRBV7-6|few
TGTGCCAGCAGCAATACGATGGGTTTGCCTAGCGGAACCTACGAGCAGTACTTC
CASSNTMGLPSGTYEQYF
>NA|TRBJ1-2|TRBV2|NA
TGTGCCAGCAGTGAAGCCCTCCATGGCTACACCTTC
CASSEALHGYTF
>NA|TRBJ2-7|TRBV11-3|many
TGTGCCAGCAGCCTGACACCCCGGCAGTACTTC
CASSLTPRQYF
>NA|TRBJ2-3|TRBV3-1|NA
TGTGCCAGCAGCCCCGGGGACTACCAGGGGGCCACAGATACGCAGTATTTT
CASSPGDYQGATDTQYF
>TRBD1|TRBJ2-7|TRBV9|NA
TGTGCCAGCAGCGTAGAGGCAGGGGGCCTCTACGAGCAGTACTTC
CASSVEAGGLYEQYF
>TRBD1|TRBJ2-7|TRBV5-1|few
TGCGCCAGCAGCTTAGCCGGGACAGGGCCGAACGAGCAGTACTTC
CASSLAGTGPNEQYF
>TRBD1|TRBJ1-2|TRBV10-3|NA
TGTGCCATCAGTTCAACGGGACAGGGGAACTATGGCTACACCTTC
CAISSTGQGNYGYTF
>TRBD2|TRBJ2-3|TRBV3-1|NA
TGTGCCAGCAGCCAAGATTGGCGGGAGGGCACAGATACGCAGTATTTT
CASSQDWREGTDTQYF
>TRBD1|TRBJ1-4|TRBV4-1|NA
TGCGCCAGCAGCTCCCCGACAGGGAATAATGAAAAACTGTTTTTT
CASSSPTGNNEKLFF
>TRBD2|TRBJ2-3|TRBV6-2/TRBV6-3|NA
TGTGCCAGCAGTTACTCGGTCCCGCTACTAGCGGGAGAGGGATTCGCTAGCACAGATACGCAGTATTTT
CASSYSVPLLAGEGFASTDTQYF
>NA|TRBJ2-7|TRBV12-3/TRBV12-4|NA
TGTGCCAGCAGCGCCCCCCATCCCCCCTACGAGCAGTACTTC
CASSAPHPPYEQYF
>NA|TRBJ2-2|TRBV5-4|NA
TGTGTCAGCAGCTTAGGGGGAACCGGGGAGCTGTTTTTT
CVSSLGGTGELFF
>TRBD2|TRBJ2-2|TRBV5-1|NA
TGCGCCAGCAGCTTGGTAGCGGGGGACCGGGCGCTGTTTTTT
CASSLVAGDRALFF
>TRBD1|TRBJ1-2|TRBV7-9|few
TGTGCCAGCAGCCCCCAATTGACACAGGGGACCTATGGCTACACCTTC
CASSPQLTQGTYGYTF